This T cell receptor beta chain was sequenced during a study of T cells in Graves' hyperthyroidism and ophthalmopathy. This clonotype came up a few times. Antigen: not known. RNA transcripts gave rise to amplified TCR beta CDR3 regions. TCR CDR3 regions were first amplified by RT-PCR with HTBI primers. TCRdb reprocessed the multiplex PCR reads with MiXCR, giving one entry per CDR3 protein. Of more than 500,000 distinct CDR3 sequences in the sample, about 46% were seen once. Thyroid ultrasound, orbital computed tomography, clinical symptoms, and serum thyroxine and TRAb underpinned diagnoses. V was shortened by 10 bases and J by 4 bases, with 14 bases between the two germline ends. Germline assignment: CDR1 MNHEY and CDR2 SVGAGI. The CDR3 is made up of 13 amino acids. Study-wide results and caveats: Patients with ophthalmopathy were separated from those with stable hyperthyroidism by a 13 V-J model.

This chain connects TRBV6-5 to TRBJ1-5; D perhaps matches TRBD1 (6 bases). What was sequenced was peripheral blood or thyroid tissue (not recorded which). The receptor comes from an adult woman with Graves' disease, either hyperthyroidism or ophthalmopathy (not recorded which). The CDR3 is CATQRTANQPQHF. The DNA of the CDR3 is TGTGCCACCCAAAGGACAGCAAATCAGCCCCAGCATTTT.